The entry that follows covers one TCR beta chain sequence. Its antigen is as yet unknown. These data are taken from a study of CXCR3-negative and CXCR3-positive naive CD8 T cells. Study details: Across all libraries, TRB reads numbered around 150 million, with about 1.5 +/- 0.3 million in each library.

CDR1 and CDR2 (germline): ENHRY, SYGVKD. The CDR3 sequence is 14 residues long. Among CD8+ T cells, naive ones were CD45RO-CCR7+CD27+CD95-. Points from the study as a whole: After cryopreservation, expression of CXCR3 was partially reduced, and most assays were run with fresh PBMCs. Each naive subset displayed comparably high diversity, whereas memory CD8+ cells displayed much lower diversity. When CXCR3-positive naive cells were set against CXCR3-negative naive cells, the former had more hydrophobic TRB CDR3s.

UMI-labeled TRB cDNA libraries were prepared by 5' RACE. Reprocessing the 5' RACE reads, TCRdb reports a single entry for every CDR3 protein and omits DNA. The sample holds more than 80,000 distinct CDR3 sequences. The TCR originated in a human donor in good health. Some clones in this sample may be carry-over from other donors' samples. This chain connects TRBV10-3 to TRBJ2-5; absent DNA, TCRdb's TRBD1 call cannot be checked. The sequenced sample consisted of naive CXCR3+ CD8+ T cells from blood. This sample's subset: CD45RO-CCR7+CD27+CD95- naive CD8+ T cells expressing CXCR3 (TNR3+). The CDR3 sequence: CAISDGTGRETQYF.